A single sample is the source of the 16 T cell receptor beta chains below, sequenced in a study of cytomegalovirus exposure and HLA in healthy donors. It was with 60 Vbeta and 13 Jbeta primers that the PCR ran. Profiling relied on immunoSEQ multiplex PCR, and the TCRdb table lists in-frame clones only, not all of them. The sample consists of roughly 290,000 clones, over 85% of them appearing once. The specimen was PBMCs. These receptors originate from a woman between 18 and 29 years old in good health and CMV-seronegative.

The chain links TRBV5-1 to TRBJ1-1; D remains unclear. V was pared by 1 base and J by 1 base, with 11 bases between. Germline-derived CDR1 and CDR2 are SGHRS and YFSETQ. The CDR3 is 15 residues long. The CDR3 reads CASSLTIGQNTEAFF. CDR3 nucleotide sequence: TGCGCCAGCAGCTTGACGATTGGGCAGAACACTGAAGCTTTCTTT.

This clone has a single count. The CDR3 sequence is CASSQTPDRTWNTEAFF. In DNA form, the CDR3 reads TGCGCCAGCAGTCAAACGCCCGATAGAACGTGGAACACTGAAGCTTTCTTT. This chain uses TRBV23-1 with TRBJ1-1; D is uncertain. TRBV23-1 is an open reading frame whose function is uncertain. Deletions cut 2 bases from V and 1 base from J, with 17 bases between. The CDR3 covers 17 residues.

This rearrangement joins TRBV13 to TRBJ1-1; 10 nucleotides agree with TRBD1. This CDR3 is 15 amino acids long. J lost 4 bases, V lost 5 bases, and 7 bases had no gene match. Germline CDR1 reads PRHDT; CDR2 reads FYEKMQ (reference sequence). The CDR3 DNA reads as TGTGCCAGCAGCCGCGGACAGGGGGACGGCACTGAAGCTTTCTTT. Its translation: CASSRGQGDGTEAFF.

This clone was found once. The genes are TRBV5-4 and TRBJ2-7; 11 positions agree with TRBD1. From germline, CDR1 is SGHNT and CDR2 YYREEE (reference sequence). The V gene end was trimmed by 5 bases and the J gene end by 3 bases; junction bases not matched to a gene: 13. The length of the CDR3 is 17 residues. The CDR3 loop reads CASRPAGQGVSRYEQYF. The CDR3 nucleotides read TGTGCCAGCAGGCCCGCGGGACAGGGGGTTTCGCGCTACGAGCAGTACTTC. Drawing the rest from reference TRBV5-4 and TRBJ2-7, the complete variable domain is ETGVTQSPTHLIKTRGQQVTLRCSSQSGHNTVSWYQQALGQGPQFIFQYYREEENGRGNFPPRFSGLQFPNYSSELNVNALELDDSALYLCASRPAGQGVSRYEQYFGPGTRLTVT.

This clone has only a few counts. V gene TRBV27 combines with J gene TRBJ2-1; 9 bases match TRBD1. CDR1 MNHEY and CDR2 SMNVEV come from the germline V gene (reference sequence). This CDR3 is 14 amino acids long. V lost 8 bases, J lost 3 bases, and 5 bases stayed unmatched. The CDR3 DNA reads TGTGCCAGCCATACAGGGGGCTACTACAATGAGCAGTTCTTC. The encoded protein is CASHTGGYYNEQFF.

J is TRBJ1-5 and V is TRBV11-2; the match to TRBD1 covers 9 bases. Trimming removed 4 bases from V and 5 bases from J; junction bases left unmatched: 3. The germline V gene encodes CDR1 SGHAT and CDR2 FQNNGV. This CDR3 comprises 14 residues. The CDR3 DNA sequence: TGTGCCAGCAGCTCAACAGGGGGCTATCAGCCCCAGCATTTT. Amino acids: CASSSTGGYQPQHF.

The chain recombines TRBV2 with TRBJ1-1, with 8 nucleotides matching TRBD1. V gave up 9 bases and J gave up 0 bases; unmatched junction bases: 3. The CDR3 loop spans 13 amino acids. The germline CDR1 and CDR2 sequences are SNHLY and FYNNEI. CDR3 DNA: TGTGCCAGTTCGGGACAGGTGAACACTGAAGCTTTCTTT. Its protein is CASSGQVNTEAFF.

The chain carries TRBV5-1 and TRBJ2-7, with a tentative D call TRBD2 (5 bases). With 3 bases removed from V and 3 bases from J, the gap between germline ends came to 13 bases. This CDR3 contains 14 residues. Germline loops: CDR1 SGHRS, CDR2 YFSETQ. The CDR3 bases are TGCGCCAGCAGCTCTGCGGGTCCGAGCTACGAGCAGTACTTC. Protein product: CASSSAGPSYEQYF.

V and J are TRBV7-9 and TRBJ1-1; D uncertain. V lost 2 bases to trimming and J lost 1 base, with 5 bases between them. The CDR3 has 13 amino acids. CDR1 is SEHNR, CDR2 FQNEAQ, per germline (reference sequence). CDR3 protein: CASSLRANTEAFF. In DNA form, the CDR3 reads TGTGCCAGCAGCTTACGAGCGAACACTGAAGCTTTCTTT.

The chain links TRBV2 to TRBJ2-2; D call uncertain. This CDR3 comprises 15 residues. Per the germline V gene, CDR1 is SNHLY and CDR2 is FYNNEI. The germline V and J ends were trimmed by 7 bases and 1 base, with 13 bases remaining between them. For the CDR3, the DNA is TGTGCCAGCAAGGTATCAGGCTTGAACACCGGGGAGCTGTTTTTT. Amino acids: CASKVSGLNTGELFF.

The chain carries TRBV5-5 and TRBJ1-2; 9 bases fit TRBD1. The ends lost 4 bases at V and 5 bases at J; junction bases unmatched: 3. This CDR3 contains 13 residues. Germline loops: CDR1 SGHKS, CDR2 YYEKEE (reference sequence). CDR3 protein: CASSPDRGYGYTF. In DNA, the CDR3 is TGTGCCAGCAGCCCCGACAGGGGGTATGGCTACACCTTC.

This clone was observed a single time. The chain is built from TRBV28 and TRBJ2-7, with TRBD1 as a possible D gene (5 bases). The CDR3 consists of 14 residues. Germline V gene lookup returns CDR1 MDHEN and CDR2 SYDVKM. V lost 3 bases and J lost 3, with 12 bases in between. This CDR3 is CASSLIGQLYEQYF. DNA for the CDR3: TGTGCCAGCAGTTTGATCGGACAACTCTACGAGCAGTACTTC.

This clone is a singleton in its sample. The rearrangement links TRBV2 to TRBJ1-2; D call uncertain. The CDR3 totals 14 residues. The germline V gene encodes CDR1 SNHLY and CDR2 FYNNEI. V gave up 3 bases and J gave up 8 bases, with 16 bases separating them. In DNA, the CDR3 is TGTGCCAGCAGTGAGGTACAGCGGGTGATAGGCTACACCTTC. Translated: CASSEVQRVIGYTF.

The chain's CDR3 is CASSLVGGLTEAFF. In nucleotides, the CDR3 is TGTGCCAGCAGCTTAGTCGGGGGGCTAACTGAAGCTTTCTTT. The chain is built from TRBV11-2 and TRBJ1-1; D is perhaps TRBD1 (6 bases). CDR1 is SGHAT and CDR2 is FQNNGV in the germline V gene. The CDR3 consists of 14 residues. Trimming removed 1 base at V and 5 bases at J, with 11 bases between.

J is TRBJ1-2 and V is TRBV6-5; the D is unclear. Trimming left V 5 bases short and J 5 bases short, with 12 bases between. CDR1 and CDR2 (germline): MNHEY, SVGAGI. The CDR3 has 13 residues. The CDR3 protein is CASSAGVGYGYTF. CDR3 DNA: TGTGCCAGCAGTGCGGGAGTCGGGTATGGCTACACCTTC.

CDR3 loop: CAISSKSEHEQFF. Written as DNA, the CDR3 is TGTGCCATCAGCTCAAAAAGCGAGCATGAGCAGTTCTTC. The rearrangement uses TRBV10-3 and TRBJ2-1; no clear D. The CDR3 covers 13 residues. V lost 6 bases and J 8 bases, leaving 14 bases between the germline ends. Germline-derived CDR1 and CDR2 are ENHRY and SYGVKD.